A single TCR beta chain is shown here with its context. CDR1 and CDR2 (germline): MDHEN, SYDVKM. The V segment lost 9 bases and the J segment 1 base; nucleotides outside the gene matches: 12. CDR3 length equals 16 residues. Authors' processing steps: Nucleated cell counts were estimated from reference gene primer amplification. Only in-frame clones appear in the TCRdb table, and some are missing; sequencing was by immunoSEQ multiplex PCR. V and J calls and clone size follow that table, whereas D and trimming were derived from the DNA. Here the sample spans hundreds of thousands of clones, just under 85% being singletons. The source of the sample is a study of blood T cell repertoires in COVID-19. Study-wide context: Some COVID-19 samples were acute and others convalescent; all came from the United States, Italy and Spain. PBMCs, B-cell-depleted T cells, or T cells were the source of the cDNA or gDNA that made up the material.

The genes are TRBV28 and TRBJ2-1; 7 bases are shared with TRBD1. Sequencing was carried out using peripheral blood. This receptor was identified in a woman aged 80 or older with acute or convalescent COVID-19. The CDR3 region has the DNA TGTGCCAGTACCTTAATAGAGGGGGCATCCTACAATGAGCAGTTCTTC. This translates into CASTLIEGASYNEQFF.